A selection of T cell receptor beta chains follows, all from one sample in a study of identical twins. TCRdb processed the 5' RACE reads anew with MiXCR; each CDR3 protein has one entry. Of about 260,000 distinct CDR3 sequences detected, roughly 7% appear once; the ten largest clones hold 3% to 4.5%. The same sample was also studied in work on yellow fever vaccine responses in identical twins.

The specimen was memory (CD45RO+) T cells sorted from blood. These TCRs come from a woman aged 18-29 years in good health. Each CDR3 is given with its conserved first and last residue.

cdr3_aa | v_call
CSARPGLAGTDTQYF | TRBV20-1
CASSPGLAAGEAYEQYF | TRBV10-1
CASRGVSGANVLTF | TRBV2
CASEEATFNEQFF | TRBV5-4
CASRSLTANGEKLFF | TRBV7-9
CASSPGAQGNEQYF | TRBV6-1
CASSPRTGLNSGANVLTF | TRBV4-1
CSASPSAGGLAYEQYF | TRBV20-1
CASSQELTGGYDEQFF | TRBV4-1
CASSPDRVGNGYTF | TRBV18
CASSRRIETQYF | TRBV12-3/TRBV12-4
CASSLKGLAGYNEQFF | TRBV11-2
CSASEQGRTNVLTF | TRBV20-1
CAGTSGSLTDTQYF | TRBV28
CASSNRDRPAGGANVLTF | TRBV6-1
CASSLVGGLAGTEQYF | TRBV7-3
CASSESRLAGDPSSYEQYF | TRBV2
CASSLPTGADTQYF | TRBV5-8
CASSESWRRPYNEQFF | TRBV6-1
CASSFTGTGDNEQFF | TRBV5-6
CSVESGRRWGTQYF | TRBV29-1
CASSVENTGELFF | TRBV2
CASRPESFGNTIYF | TRBV4-1
CASRGTAGGGDTQYF | TRBV2
CASRKPTGGQETQYF | TRBV11-3
CASSLGAGGWNEQFF | TRBV7-9
CSVASSYNEQFF | TRBV29-1
CASSLWGGSTGELFF | TRBV7-2
CASRPPDPVGHEQYF | TRBV27
CASSLGQVVPGELFF | TRBV5-1
CASSERRAGTEAFF | TRBV6-1
CASSPGHPYEQYF | TRBV7-8
CASSEGSRTQGYGYTF | TRBV2
CASSPGTRNPYEQYF | TRBV27
CACTQEGTPSSTAEQFF | TRBV3-1
CASSLGQGIGYGYTF | TRBV5-6
CSAINRVWEQFF | TRBV20-1
CASRAGTAANYGYTF | TRBV2
CASKGGNYGYTF | TRBV3-1